This T cell receptor (beta chain) is drawn from a study of control samples from healthy donors and cancer patients. The data were produced by immunoSEQ multiplex PCR, yet TCRdb's version contains in-frame clones alone and is incomplete. In the table there are about 100,000 clones, around nine tenths of which are singletons. The CDR3 length is 11 residues. Trimming cost V 7 bases and J 4 bases, with 8 bases left between them. Germline loops: CDR1 MDHEN, CDR2 SYDVKM. The sequenced sample consisted of blood. The rearrangement links TRBV28 to TRBJ2-7, with D unresolved. The TCR comes from a man aged 30 to 45 in good health. The CDR3 DNA sequence: TGTGCCAGCAAGTTGGCGTACGAGCAGTACTTC. This gives the protein CASKLAYEQYF.